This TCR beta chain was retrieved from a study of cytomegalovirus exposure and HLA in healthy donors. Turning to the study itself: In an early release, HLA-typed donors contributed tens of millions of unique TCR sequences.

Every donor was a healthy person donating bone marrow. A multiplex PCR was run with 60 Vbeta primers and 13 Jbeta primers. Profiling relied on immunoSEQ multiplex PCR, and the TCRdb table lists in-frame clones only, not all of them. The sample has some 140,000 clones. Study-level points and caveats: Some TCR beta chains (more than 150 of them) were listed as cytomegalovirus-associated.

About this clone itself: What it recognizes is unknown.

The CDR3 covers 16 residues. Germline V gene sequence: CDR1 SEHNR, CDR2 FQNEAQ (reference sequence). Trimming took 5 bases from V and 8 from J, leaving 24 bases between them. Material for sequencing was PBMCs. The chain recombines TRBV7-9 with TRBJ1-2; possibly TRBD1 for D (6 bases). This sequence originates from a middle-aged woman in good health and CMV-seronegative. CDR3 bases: TGTGCCAGCAGCCTTAGCGGGGGCCAATGGCTAGGAGGCTACACCTTC. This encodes CASSLSGGQWLGGYTF.